These T cell receptor beta chains were read from a single sample in a study of blood T cell repertoires in COVID-19. TCRdb's table, derived via immunoSEQ multiplex PCR, lists solely in-frame clones and lacks some. The sample yields some 49,000 clones, around 86% seen once. Sequences were obtained from peripheral blood. The receptors come from a human donor in a cohort sampled during active COVID-19. Each CDR3 is given with its conserved first and last residue. A D gene is named only where the DNA matches it firmly. Rows give clone size only sometimes, using once, few, many, or a class for an expanded clone.

v_call	clone_size	j_call	d_call	cdr3_nt	cdr3_aa
TRBV4-1	.	TRBJ2-2	TRBD2	TGCGCCAGCAGCCACGGACTAGCGGGAGCATGGAGAAACACCGGGGAGCTGTTTTTT	CASSHGLAGAWRNTGELFF
TRBV5-1	.	TRBJ2-5	TRBD2	TGCGCCAGCAGCGGCTGGATAGCGGGAGAGAAGGAGACCCAGTACTTC	CASSGWIAGEKETQYF
TRBV18	.	TRBJ1-3	.	TGTGCCAGCTCACCTACAGGGTCTGGAAACACCATATATTTT	CASSPTGSGNTIYF
TRBV29-1	few	TRBJ2-1	.	TGCAGCGTTGCCCCCCGTGCGGAGCAGTTCTTC	CSVAPRAEQFF
TRBV28	.	TRBJ1-2	.	TGTGCCAGCAGTCCCCCAACGGGAGGCTACACCTTC	CASSPPTGGYTF
TRBV2	.	TRBJ2-1	.	TGTGCCAGCAGTGAAGCACAGTTAAGTGAGCAGTTCTTC	CASSEAQLSEQFF
TRBV19	few	TRBJ1-5	.	TGTGCCAGCCGGCCAGGGGCCAGCAATCAGCCCCAGCATTTT	CASRPGASNQPQHF
TRBV2	.	TRBJ2-6	TRBD1	TGTGCCAGCAGTGTCGGGACAGGGGGGACTGGGGCCAACGTCCTGACTTTC	CASSVGTGGTGANVLTF
TRBV7-2	.	TRBJ2-3	TRBD2	TGTGCCAGCAGCTTGGTGGGAGGGCCCACAGATACGCAGTATTTT	CASSLVGGPTDTQYF
TRBV5-1	once	TRBJ1-4	.	TGCGCCAGCAGCTTAACAGGGCGTGGGGATGAAAAACTGTTTTTT	CASSLTGRGDEKLFF
TRBV19	.	TRBJ2-1	TRBD2	TGTGCCAGTAGTTTCGGGACTAGCGGGCTTTACAATGAGCAGTTCTTC	CASSFGTSGLYNEQFF
TRBV3-1/TRBV3-2	.	TRBJ2-1	.	TGTGCCAGCAGCCGCCTCGACTTAAACAATGAGCAGTTCTTC	CASSRLDLNNEQFF
TRBV9	.	TRBJ2-1	TRBD2	TGTGCCAGCAGCGTCTCAGCGGGAGGTACCCATGAGCAGTTCTTC	CASSVSAGGTHEQFF
TRBV3-1/TRBV3-2	once	TRBJ2-1	.	TGTGCCAGCAGCCCTCTGGGCTCGAGCTCCTACAATGAGCAGTTCTTC	CASSPLGSSSYNEQFF
TRBV7-9	.	TRBJ2-1	.	TGTGCCAGCAGGATGTGGGACTGGGGGGTTGAGCAGTTCTTC	CASRMWDWGVEQFF
TRBV5-6	.	TRBJ2-5	.	TGTGCCAGCAGCCCCCCGAGGGTTGGGGAGACCCAGTACTTC	CASSPPRVGETQYF
TRBV5-8	once	TRBJ2-1	TRBD2	TGTGCCAGCAGCCAGGGACTAGCGGACTACAATGAGCAGTTCTTC	CASSQGLADYNEQFF
TRBV19	.	TRBJ1-6	TRBD1	TGTGCCAGTAGTGGGACAGGGGACAATTCACCCCTCCACTTT	CASSGTGDNSPLHF
TRBV9	.	TRBJ1-2	TRBD1	TGTGCCAGCAGCGAGGACCCGGACAGGGGAGGTACTAACTATGGCTACACCTTC	CASSEDPDRGGTNYGYTF
TRBV27	.	TRBJ2-3	TRBD2	TGTGCCAGCAGTTTATCGGTAGCGGGTAGCACAGATACGCAGTATTTT	CASSLSVAGSTDTQYF
TRBV29-1	.	TRBJ2-1	TRBD2	TGCAGCGTGGCTAGCGGGAGAAGGTCCTACAATGAGCAGTTCTTC	CSVASGRRSYNEQFF
TRBV6-5	.	TRBJ2-7	TRBD2	TGTGCCAGCCTAGGGACTAACTACGAGCAGTACTTC	CASLGTNYEQYF
TRBV28	.	TRBJ2-1	TRBD2	TGTGCCAGCAGTCATGGGACTAGCGTGTTCGGTGAGCAGTTCTTC	CASSHGTSVFGEQFF
TRBV29-1	.	TRBJ2-5	TRBD1	TGCAGCGTCTGGACAGGGGGAGAGACCCAGTACTTC	CSVWTGGETQYF
TRBV5-1	once	TRBJ2-3	.	TGCGCCAGCAGCTTGCGGCGTCAGGCCCTTAGCACAGATACGCAGTATTTT	CASSLRRQALSTDTQYF
TRBV7-9	.	TRBJ1-2	.	TGTGCCAGCAGCGACCGCTATCGGGGGGGCTACACCTTC	CASSDRYRGGYTF
TRBV18	.	TRBJ2-7	.	TGTGCCAGCTCACCATCCGGGTTCGACGGCGAGCAGTACTTC	CASSPSGFDGEQYF
TRBV7-9	.	TRBJ2-7	.	TGTGCCAGCCAAGGGGCGGGATACGAGCAGTACTTC	CASQGAGYEQYF
TRBV4-1	.	TRBJ2-7	TRBD2	TGCGCCAGCAGCCAAGATACCCGGACTAGCGGTACTGGTGAGCAGTACTTC	CASSQDTRTSGTGEQYF
TRBV5-1	.	TRBJ1-5	TRBD1	TGCGCCAGCAGCTTGTTCCCTCAGGTTCCGGGACAGGCAAGCAATCAGCCCCAGCATTTT	CASSLFPQVPGQASNQPQHF
TRBV6-6	.	TRBJ1-3	.	TGTGCCAGCAGTTTACTCCAGGGGATAACTGGAAACACCATATATTTT	CASSLLQGITGNTIYF
TRBV2	few	TRBJ2-2	.	TGTGCCAGCCGGGGGGCGAGGAACACCGGGGAGCTGTTTTTT	CASRGARNTGELFF
TRBV3-1/TRBV3-2	.	TRBJ1-1	.	TGTGCCAGCAGCCAAGCCAGGGGCACTGAAGCTTTCTTT	CASSQARGTEAFF
TRBV4-1	.	TRBJ2-7	TRBD1	TGCGCCAGCAGCCAACAATCCCAGACAGGGGAAGCTTTCTCCTACGAGCAGTACTTC	CASSQQSQTGEAFSYEQYF
TRBV4-1	.	TRBJ2-7	TRBD2	TGCGCCAGCAGCCAAGTTCCCCGGGGGGGGGCTCGATACGAGCAGTACTTC	CASSQVPRGGARYEQYF
TRBV3-1/TRBV3-2	few	TRBJ1-2	TRBD1	TGTGCCAGCAGCCGCTCGACAGGGGGCGACTATGGCTACACCTTC	CASSRSTGGDYGYTF
TRBV7-2	.	TRBJ2-7	TRBD1	TGTGCCAGCAGCGAAACCGACAGGGTTAACTACGAGCAGTACTTC	CASSETDRVNYEQYF